Listed below are T cell receptor beta chains from one sample, sequenced in a study of beta chain features in type 1 diabetes. Only in-frame clones appear in the TCRdb table, and some are missing; sequencing was by immunoSEQ multiplex PCR. The profile covers around 310,000 clones, with roughly 9.6% appearing a single time and more than 0.015% taken by the ten largest. The specimen was naive CD4+ T cells from blood. These receptors all come from a woman aged 25 to 45 in good health. Both conserved end residues are part of each CDR3. A D gene is named only where the DNA matches it firmly. Not all rows give a size; the values are once, few, many and, for expanded clones, a class.

v_call,j_call,d_call,clone_size,cdr3_aa,cdr3_nt
TRBV27,TRBJ2-7,NA,few,CAAQQEQGRYEQYF,TGTGCCGCCCAGCAGGAACAGGGGAGGTACGAGCAGTACTTC
TRBV28,TRBJ2-5,NA,few,CASSFRDIQETQYF,TGTGCCAGCAGTTTCCGGGACATCCAAGAGACCCAGTACTTC
TRBV9,TRBJ1-1,NA,few,CASSVGQENTEAFF,TGTGCCAGCAGCGTAGGACAGGAGAACACTGAAGCTTTCTTT
TRBV5-5,TRBJ2-2,TRBD1,few,CASSPSGGTGELFF,TGTGCCAGCAGCCCATCAGGGGGAACCGGGGAGCTGTTTTTT
TRBV9,TRBJ1-5,TRBD1,NA,CASGQGGNQPQHF,TGTGCCAGCGGACAGGGGGGAAATCAGCCCCAGCATTTT
TRBV11-1,TRBJ2-1,TRBD2,NA,CASSLSLADNEQFF,TGTGCCAGCAGCTTATCCCTAGCGGACAATGAGCAGTTCTTC
TRBV12-5,TRBJ2-3,TRBD2,NA,CASAMGLAGWDTQYF,TGTGCTAGTGCCATGGGGCTAGCGGGATGGGATACGCAGTATTTT
TRBV4-3,TRBJ2-7,NA,few,CASSQDQRNIYEQYF,TGCGCCAGCAGCCAAGATCAGCGGAATATCTACGAGCAGTACTTC
TRBV19,TRBJ1-5,TRBD1,NA,CASSEQGAGNQPQHF,TGTGCCAGTAGCGAACAGGGGGCAGGCAATCAGCCCCAGCATTTT
TRBV11-1,TRBJ2-5,TRBD2,NA,CASSLASGGETQYF,TGTGCCAGCAGCTTAGCGTCGGGGGGTGAGACCCAGTACTTC
TRBV4-3,TRBJ2-4,TRBD2,NA,CASSPGLAGVAKNIQYF,TGCGCCAGCAGCCCGGGACTAGCGGGAGTAGCCAAAAACATTCAGTACTTC
TRBV7-9,TRBJ1-3,NA,few,CASSLSTVRGNTIYF,TGTGCCAGCAGCCTATCCACAGTACGCGGAAACACCATATATTTT
TRBV29-1,TRBJ2-7,NA,few,CSGSETPYEQYF,TGCAGCGGTTCAGAGACTCCCTACGAGCAGTACTTC
TRBV6-5,TRBJ1-1,TRBD1,once,CASSPRDSGGTEAFF,TGTGCCAGCAGTCCCAGGGACAGTGGCGGTACTGAAGCTTTCTTT
TRBV5-4,TRBJ2-7,TRBD1,NA,CASQQGISSYEQYF,TGTGCCAGCCAACAGGGGATCTCCTCCTACGAGCAGTACTTC
TRBV28,TRBJ1-5,TRBD1,NA,CASSLLGGDLYQPQHF,TGTGCCAGCAGTTTATTAGGGGGCGATCTCTATCAGCCCCAGCATTTT
TRBV27,TRBJ2-5,TRBD1,NA,CASSLWGQGQETQYF,TGTGCCAGCAGTTTATGGGGACAGGGTCAAGAGACCCAGTACTTC
TRBV14,TRBJ1-2,NA,few,CASSQVSHINYGYTF,TGTGCCAGCAGCCAAGTTTCCCACATCAACTATGGCTACACCTTC
TRBV10-3,TRBJ1-5,TRBD1,NA,CAISLQDRGRAPQHF,TGTGCCATCAGTCTCCAGGACAGGGGTCGCGCTCCCCAGCATTTT
TRBV2,TRBJ2-1,TRBD1,few,CASSPDRGHSNEQFF,TGTGCCAGCAGTCCTGACAGGGGGCACTCCAATGAGCAGTTCTTC
TRBV18,TRBJ1-5,TRBD1,few,CASSPEGTDQPQHF,TGTGCCAGCTCACCGGAAGGGACAGATCAGCCCCAGCATTTT
TRBV19,TRBJ2-7,NA,few,CASSPRAASYEQYF,TGTGCCAGTAGTCCTAGAGCGGCCTCCTACGAGCAGTACTTC
TRBV5-6,TRBJ2-7,TRBD2,NA,CASSVPGTSGIYEQYF,TGTGCCAGCAGCGTTCCGGGGACTAGCGGGATCTACGAGCAGTACTTC
TRBV5-1,TRBJ2-1,TRBD2,few,CASSLAGTTLSEQFF,TGCGCCAGCAGCTTGGCCGGGACTACCCTTTCGGAGCAGTTCTTC
TRBV9,TRBJ2-5,TRBD2,few,CASSALAGAETQYF,TGTGCCAGCAGCGCGCTAGCGGGAGCGGAGACCCAGTACTTC
TRBV7-2,TRBJ2-3,NA,NA,CASSPRERTDTQYF,TGTGCCAGCAGCCCCCGGGAGAGGACAGATACGCAGTATTTT
TRBV27,TRBJ2-7,TRBD1,NA,CASRGQDPSYEQYF,TGTGCCAGCAGGGGACAGGACCCGTCTTACGAGCAGTACTTC
TRBV9,TRBJ2-1,TRBD2,few,CASSTLAGGFYNEQFF,TGTGCCAGCAGCACTCTAGCGGGAGGATTTTACAATGAGCAGTTCTTC
TRBV13,TRBJ2-1,TRBD1,NA,CASSFEDRGYNEQFF,TGTGCCAGCAGCTTCGAGGACAGGGGCTACAATGAGCAGTTCTTC
TRBV2,TRBJ2-4,NA,NA,CASSEQGAKNIQYF,TGTGCCAGCAGTGAACAGGGTGCCAAAAACATTCAGTACTTC
TRBV4-2,TRBJ1-1,TRBD1,NA,CASSQVDRAGNTEAFF,TGTGCCAGCAGCCAGGTTGACAGGGCCGGGAACACTGAAGCTTTCTTT
TRBV30,TRBJ1-5,TRBD1,few,CAWRGQGSNQPQHF,TGTGCCTGGAGGGGACAGGGGAGCAATCAGCCCCAGCATTTT
TRBV30,TRBJ1-4,TRBD1,few,CAWRAGTGDEKLFF,TGTGCCTGGAGAGCCGGGACAGGGGACGAAAAACTGTTTTTT
TRBV7-9,TRBJ2-1,NA,few,CASSLDSSWDEQFF,TGTGCCAGCAGCCTGGACAGCTCCTGGGATGAGCAGTTCTTC
TRBV6-5,TRBJ2-3,TRBD2,few,CASSRTSGTQYF,TGTGCCAGCAGTCGCACTAGCGGAACGCAGTATTTT
TRBV9,TRBJ2-3,TRBD2,few,CASSGVVTSDSSYTQYF,TGTGCCAGCAGCGGGGTAGTGACTAGCGACAGCAGTTATACGCAGTATTTT
TRBV10-3,TRBJ2-2,TRBD2,few,CAISLAGGGELFF,TGTGCCATCAGTCTGGCGGGAGGAGGGGAGCTGTTTTTT
TRBV2,TRBJ2-1,NA,few,CASSEIGSRNEQFF,TGTGCCAGCAGTGAAATCGGCAGCAGGAATGAGCAGTTCTTC
TRBV9,TRBJ1-3,TRBD1,few,CASRLGTGGSIYF,TGTGCCAGCCGTCTCGGGACAGGGGGTTCCATATATTTT
TRBV13,TRBJ2-5,TRBD2,many,CASGRVETQYF,TGTGCCAGCGGGAGGGTGGAGACCCAGTACTTC
TRBV30,TRBJ2-5,NA,few,CAWSPLAPAETQYF,TGTGCCTGGAGCCCTCTAGCGCCGGCAGAGACCCAGTACTTC
TRBV7-9,TRBJ1-5,TRBD1,NA,CASSSYTGANQPQHF,TGTGCCAGCAGCTCGTACACAGGGGCAAATCAGCCCCAGCATTTT
TRBV18,TRBJ1-2,TRBD1,NA,CASSPRTGEYGYTF,TGTGCCAGCTCACCCCGGACAGGGGAATATGGCTACACCTTC
TRBV9,TRBJ2-3,NA,few,CASSPSGAGFSDTQYF,TGTGCCAGCAGCCCAAGCGGAGCAGGCTTTTCAGATACGCAGTATTTT
TRBV29-1,TRBJ2-4,NA,NA,CSASDRSKNIQYF,TGCAGCGCTAGTGACAGGTCCAAAAACATTCAGTACTTC
TRBV5-4,TRBJ2-3,TRBD2,NA,CASSLAVSGGTDTQYF,TGTGCCAGCAGCTTGGCCGTTAGCGGGGGCACAGATACGCAGTATTTT
TRBV4-3,TRBJ2-1,NA,many,CASSQEGGDEQFF,TGCGCCAGCAGCCAAGAGGGGGGAGACGAGCAGTTCTTC
TRBV7-3,TRBJ2-1,TRBD1,NA,CASSLSGDRVATQFF,TGTGCCAGCAGCTTAAGTGGGGACAGGGTCGCCACGCAGTTCTTC
TRBV7-2,TRBJ2-6,TRBD1,few,CASSFPRQGSTGGANVLTF,TGTGCCAGCAGCTTCCCTCGACAGGGCTCTACAGGGGGGGCCAACGTCCTGACTTTC
TRBV30,TRBJ2-2,NA,few,CAWSFLSVTGELFF,TGTGCCTGGAGTTTTCTATCGGTTACCGGGGAGCTGTTTTTT
TRBV5-1,TRBJ2-1,TRBD2,once,CASSQIAGALNEQFF,TGCGCCAGCAGTCAGATAGCGGGAGCCCTAAATGAGCAGTTCTTC
TRBV25-1,TRBJ2-7,NA,NA,CASSEYSYEQYF,TGTGCCAGCAGTGAATACAGCTACGAGCAGTACTTC
TRBV6-1,TRBJ1-1,TRBD1,few,CASSDRGRGATEAFF,TGTGCCAGCAGTGACAGGGGGCGAGGGGCCACTGAAGCTTTCTTT